This T cell receptor (beta chain) was profiled in a study of cytomegalovirus exposure and HLA in healthy donors. Overall study results and limits: Diagnosis of cytomegalovirus status made by the classifier reportedly showed high specificity and sensitivity. A later analysis found first-cohort TCR clusters tended to co-occur in the approximately 120 validation repertoires.

Assay: immunoSEQ multiplex PCR; the TCRdb copy retains only in-frame clones and omits some. The sample includes roughly 60,000 clones, 90% to 96% of them seen just once. An approximately 120-subject validation cohort, separate from the approximately 670-subject first cohort, supplied the donors. To note about this clone: Its cognate antigen is unknown.

The CDR3 is made up of 16 amino acids. Germline values: CDR1 LGHNA, CDR2 YSLEER. Trimming removed 0 bases from V and 6 bases from J; junction bases left unmatched: 2. The TCR sequence derives from a woman between 18 and 29 years old in good health and CMV-seronegative. The gene calls are TRBV4-3 and TRBJ2-2; 12 positions agree with TRBD2. Sequenced: PBMCs. CDR3 DNA sequence: TGCGCCAGCAGCCAAGAACCTAGCGGGGGGGCCGGGGAGCTGTTTTTT. This translates into CASSQEPSGGAGELFF.